This T cell receptor (beta chain) was identified during a study of CD8 T cells in ankylosing spondylitis. This CDR3 spans 15 amino acids. V dropped 9 bases and J dropped 2; count of bases not matched to a gene: 9. Germline V gene lookup returns CDR1 SGHTA and CDR2 FQGNSA. Many counts were recorded for this clonotype. Each CDR3 protein gets one entry after TCRdb re-called the 5' RACE reads with MiXCR. The table lists under 85,000 distinct CDR3 sequences, approximately 5% of them singletons. Sequenced material: blood, either unsorted or a sorted T cell fraction (not recorded which). This sequence joins TRBV7-2 and TRBJ1-4, with TRBD1 identical over 7 bases. The source is a male donor with ankylosing spondylitis or in good health (not recorded which). Here the CDR3 DNA reads TGTGCCAGTACTAGACAGGGACTCACTAATGAAAAACTGTTTTTT. Residues: CASTRQGLTNEKLFF.